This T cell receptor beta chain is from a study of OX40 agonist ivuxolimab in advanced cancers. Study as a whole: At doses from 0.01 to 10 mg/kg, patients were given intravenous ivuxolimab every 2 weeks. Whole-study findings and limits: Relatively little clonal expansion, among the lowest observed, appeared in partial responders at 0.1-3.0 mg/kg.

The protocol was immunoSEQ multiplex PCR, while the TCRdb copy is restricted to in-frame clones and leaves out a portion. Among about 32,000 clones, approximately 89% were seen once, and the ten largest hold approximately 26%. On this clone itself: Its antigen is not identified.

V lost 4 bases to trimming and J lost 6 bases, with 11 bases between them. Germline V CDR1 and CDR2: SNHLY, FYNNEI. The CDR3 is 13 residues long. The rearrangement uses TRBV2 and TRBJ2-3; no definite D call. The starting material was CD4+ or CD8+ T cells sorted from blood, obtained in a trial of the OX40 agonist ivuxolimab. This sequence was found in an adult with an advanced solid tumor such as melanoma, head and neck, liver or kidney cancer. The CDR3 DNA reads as TGTGCCAGCAGTGCCCCGGCCTGGGATACGCAGTATTTT. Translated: CASSAPAWDTQYF.